The 9 T cell receptor beta chains given below trace back to one sample, sequenced in a study of CD8 T cells in Susac syndrome. With random hexamers, reverse transcription was performed on about 0.5 to 1 ug of RNA. TCRdb recomputed calls from the immunoSEQ multiplex PCR reads with MiXCR, one row per CDR3 protein. The sample holds 150,000 to 180,000 distinct CDR3 sequences; approximately 96% are singletons and the top ten take 0.2% to 0.25%. The sample consisted of CD8+ T cells from PBMCs. The receptors were sampled from a human donor with multiple sclerosis.

This rearrangement joins TRBV27 to TRBJ1-2, with D uncertain. The CDR3 contains 13 residues. The germline CDR1 and CDR2 sequences are MNHEY and SMNVEV (reference sequence). V was cut by 4 bases and J by 3 bases, with 9 bases left in between. The CDR3 DNA follows: TGTGCCAGCAGTTCCAGCCGGCACTATGGCTACACCTTC. It codes for CASSSSRHYGYTF.

This chain uses TRBV30 with TRBJ2-7; D gene uncertain. The CDR3 runs 13 residues. Trimming took off 2 bases at V and 4 bases at J, with 12 bases between the two ends. Per the germline V gene, CDR1 is GTSNPN and CDR2 is SVGIG (reference sequence). CDR3 nucleotide sequence: TGTGCCTGGAGTAGCCCACTTGGGTACGAGCAGTACTTC. Its translation: CAWSSPLGYEQYF.

This chain connects TRBV29-1 to TRBJ2-3; TRBD2 matches 10 bases. J was trimmed by 2 bases and V by 5 bases; bases with no gene match: 4. The CDR3 extends over 14 amino acids. CDR1 is SQVTM, CDR2 ANQGSEA, per germline. CDR3 residues: CSVRTSGITDTQYF. The DNA for the CDR3 is TGCAGCGTTAGGACTAGCGGCATCACAGATACGCAGTATTTT.

The chain is built from TRBV30 and TRBJ2-7; D gene unclear. The CDR3 consists of 12 residues. Trimming left V 5 bases short and J 5 bases short, with 13 bases between. Germline lookup yields CDR1 GTSNPN and CDR2 SVGIG (reference sequence). The CDR3 region has the DNA TGTGCCTGGGATCACTCAGGCGACGAGCAGTACTTC. Encoded protein: CAWDHSGDEQYF.

This chain links TRBV11-2 with TRBJ2-7; 8 nucleotides align to TRBD2. V lost 0 bases, J lost 8 bases, and 9 bases stayed unmatched. Germline CDR1 reads SGHAT; CDR2 reads FQNNGV. The CDR3 has 15 residues. CDR3 region: CASSLEPSGGFQQYF. DNA of the CDR3: TGTGCCAGCAGCTTAGAGCCCAGCGGGGGCTTTCAGCAGTACTTC.

Regarding this clonotype: A read error may account for a junction end that differs from germline. The chain combines TRBV30 with TRBJ1-2, with no clear D. The CDR3 has 12 residues. The germline gives CDR1 GTSNPN, CDR2 SVGIG (reference sequence). CDR3 sequence reads: CAWRPGQRVLFF. The CDR3 DNA sequence: TGTGCCTGGAGGCCCGGGCAACGGGTCCTCTTTTTC.

The chain uses TRBV30 and TRBJ1-2; no definite D call. V lost 6 bases to trimming and J lost 3 bases, with 20 bases between them. CDR3 length: 15 amino acids. CDR1 is GTSNPN and CDR2 is SVGIG in the germline V gene (reference sequence). CDR3 coding DNA: TGTGCCTGCCCCCTCCGCCGGGCAGCAGACTATGGCTACACCTTC. Amino acids: CACPLRRAADYGYTF.

This clonotype was recorded only once. The chain links TRBV7-8 to TRBJ1-3; D unclear. Germline CDR1 and CDR2: SGHVS and FQNEAQ. Trimming pared 7 bases from V and 0 bases from J, leaving 7 bases between. This CDR3 has 13 residues. CDR3 in DNA: TGTGCCAGCACGCTCAACTCTGGAAACACCATATATTTT. Encoded protein: CASTLNSGNTIYF.

This clonotype was detected once. The J gene is TRBJ2-7, the V gene TRBV29-1; tentatively, D is TRBD1 (5 bases). V was shortened by 5 bases and J by 1 base, with 9 bases between the two germline ends. This CDR3 has 12 amino acids. CDR1 is SQVTM and CDR2 is ANQGSEA in the germline V gene. Here the CDR3 reads CSVIDRSYEQYF. In DNA, the CDR3 is TGCAGCGTTATAGACAGATCCTACGAGCAGTACTTC.